What follows are 13 T cell receptor beta chains derived from one specimen sequenced in a study of shared clonotypes between healthy human individuals (TCRdb year 2020). CD8 naive samples were CD45RO-negative cells positively selected for CCR7, giving a CD45RA+CCR7+ population that excluded TemRA cells. The library was produced with the immunoSEQ multiplex PCR assay. TCRdb obtained this table from immuneACCESS and retained in-frame rearrangements with V and J assigned. These tables miss some clones; where compared with another copy, unresolved V genes account for less than half of the shortfall, and the remainder is unexplained. In this sample the table shows around 1.9 million clones, 85% to 95% of which occur a single time. Together, the top ten hold under 2% of the sample. The sample taken for sequencing was naive CD8+ T cells from PBMCs. The cell subset or site label on this specimen signifies: CD45RA+CCR7+. The source is a man between 18 and 29 years old in good health. Some clones in this sample may be carry-over from other donors' samples.

This clone has a single count. V usage is TRBV30 and J usage is TRBJ1-1; D is undetermined. The CDR3 length is 14 residues. Trimming pared 3 bases from V and 1 base from J, leaving 12 bases between. Germline CDR1 reads GTSNPN; CDR2 reads SVGIG (reference sequence). The chain's CDR3 is CAWSGGDSNTEAFF. CDR3 nucleotides: TGTGCCTGGAGCGGTGGCGACTCGAACACTGAAGCTTTCTTT.

The chain couples TRBV7-9 to TRBJ2-1; TRBD2 is a possible D gene (6 bases). The CDR3 has 16 residues. Germline CDR1 reads SEHNR; CDR2 reads FQNEAQ (reference sequence). V was pared by 1 base and J by 5 bases, with 15 bases between. The DNA for the CDR3 is TGTGCCAGCAGCTTAGTCTCGGCGGGATTTGACAATGAGCAGTTCTTC. It codes for CASSLVSAGFDNEQFF.

This chain links TRBV7-9 with TRBJ2-1, with TRBD1 matching 7 bases. The germline V gene encodes CDR1 SEHNR and CDR2 FQNEAQ (reference sequence). J gave up 0 bases and V 5 bases, and 10 bases lay outside the gene matches. This CDR3 is 17 amino acids long. As DNA, the CDR3 is TGTGCCAGCAGCCGGGGTTTCAGGGACAGCTCCTACAATGAGCAGTTCTTC. Translating it yields CASSRGFRDSSYNEQFF. Complete variable domain (other parts from reference TRBV7-9 and TRBJ2-1): DTGVSQNPRHKITKRGQNVTFRCDPISEHNRLYWYRQTLGQGPEFLTYFQNEAQLEKSRLLSDRFSAERPKGSFSTLEIQRTEQGDSAMYLCASSRGFRDSSYNEQFFGPGTRLTVL.

The CDR3 DNA is TGCGCCAGCAGTCTTACTAGCGGGAGATCGTGGACGCAGTATTTT. It codes for CASSLTSGRSWTQYF. This rearrangement joins TRBV4-3 to TRBJ2-3, with 11 positions matching TRBD2. Trimming cost V 6 bases and J 9 bases; bases outside gene matches: 11. The CDR3 contains 15 residues. CDR1 is LGHNA and CDR2 is YSLEER in the germline V gene.

The rearrangement joins TRBV9 to TRBJ2-7; D not certain. V lost 4 bases and J lost 3, with 11 bases in between. This CDR3 contains 13 residues. The germline V gene has CDR1 SGDLS and CDR2 YYNGEE. The DNA of the CDR3 is TGTGCCAGCAGCCCGTCGGTGGGCTACGAGCAGTACTTC. Its protein product is CASSPSVGYEQYF.

The V and J genes are TRBV30 and TRBJ1-3, with D uncertain. The CDR3 extends over 13 amino acids. V was shortened by 2 bases and J by 8 bases, with 13 bases between the two germline ends. The V gene's germline CDR1 is GTSNPN and CDR2 SVGIG (reference sequence). The CDR3 DNA follows: TGTGCCTGGAGTCTCCGGGGAGTAGACACCATATATTTT. Residues: CAWSLRGVDTIYF.

This clone was detected once. The chain couples TRBV4-1 to TRBJ2-1; 13 nucleotides line up with TRBD2. J was trimmed by 5 bases and V by 4 bases; bases with no gene match: 8. Germline V CDR1 and CDR2: MGHRA, YSYEKL. The CDR3 contains 17 residues. CDR3 residues: CASSLRTSGSWNNEQFF. The CDR3 DNA follows: TGCGCCAGCAGCCTACGGACTAGCGGGAGTTGGAACAATGAGCAGTTCTTC.

The V and J genes are TRBV6-1 and TRBJ2-7; D gene uncertain. V was cut by 3 bases and J by 6 bases, with 9 bases left in between. The CDR3 covers 12 residues. The germline V gene encodes CDR1 MNHNS and CDR2 SASEGT. CDR3 region: CASSEWVGEQYF. In nucleotides, the CDR3 is TGTGCCAGCAGTGAGTGGGTCGGCGAGCAGTACTTC.

This chain links TRBV18 with TRBJ2-7; no clear D gene. The CDR3 covers 14 residues. The V end was cut by 3 bases, the J end by 2 bases, with 11 bases between. Germline CDR1 is KGHSH and CDR2 is LQKENI. The CDR3 nucleotides read TGTGCCAGCTCACCGGAGAGGATGGCCTACGAGCAGTACTTC. Protein: CASSPERMAYEQYF.

The V gene is TRBV7-9, the J gene TRBJ1-5; D is possibly TRBD1 (6 bases). The germline gives CDR1 SEHNR, CDR2 FQNEAQ (reference sequence). The V and J ends lost 4 bases and 9 bases respectively, with 13 bases between them. The CDR3 loop spans 13 amino acids. The CDR3 nucleotides read TGTGCCAGCAGCTCTGGACAGCACCCGCCCCAGCATTTT. Protein sequence: CASSSGQHPPQHF.

Here the CDR3 DNA reads TGCGCCAGCAGCCACGCCCCCCGAGAGGCGGAGACCCAGTACTTC. Translated, it gives CASSHAPREAETQYF. The chain has TRBV4-3 and TRBJ2-5; D gene unclear. CDR1 and CDR2 (germline): LGHNA, YSLEER. The CDR3 length is 15 residues. Trimming pared 3 bases from V and 5 bases from J, leaving 16 bases between.

In regard to this clone: Other DNA sequences in the same sample also yield this CDR3. The chain couples TRBV9 to TRBJ2-7, with 7 bases identical to TRBD1. The CDR3 covers 15 residues. V was pared by 2 bases and J by 0 bases, with 5 bases of the junction left unmatched. CDR1 and CDR2 (germline): SGDLS, YYNGEE. The chain's CDR3 is CASSVGTVSSYEQYF. In DNA, the CDR3 is TGTGCCAGCAGCGTCGGGACAGTCTCCTCCTACGAGCAGTACTTC.

The genes are TRBV28 and TRBJ2-7; D is unresolved. The germline V gene has CDR1 MDHEN and CDR2 SYDVKM. The CDR3 spans 15 residues. Trimming removed 6 bases from V and 4 bases from J, with 19 bases in between. Here the CDR3 reads CASSRSRALGYEQYF. CDR3 nucleotide sequence: TGTGCCAGCAGCCGATCTAGGGCCCTTGGGTACGAGCAGTACTTC.